The present entry profiles one TCR beta chain with its context. Its antigen is not identified. This sample stems from a study of PD-1 blockade in classical Hodgkin lymphoma. The V gene's germline CDR1 is SGHDN and CDR2 FVKESK. The CDR3 has 15 amino acids. The trim removed 5 bases at V and 6 bases at J, leaving 10 bases unmatched. The data were produced by immunoSEQ multiplex PCR, yet TCRdb's version contains in-frame clones alone and is incomplete. This sample has roughly 50,000 clones, with roughly nine tenths found just once. Study-wide points: Nothing has yet pinned down what causes the repertoire differences, possibly disease activity or prior therapy.

Described time point: cycle 4 day 1 (C4D1), after less than 7 weeks of nivolumab. Patients all relapsed after autologous stem cell transplantation, and there was variation in brentuximab vedotin exposure. The TCR sequence derives from a human donor with classical Hodgkin lymphoma. Sequencing used peripheral blood mononuclear cells (PBMCs), obtained before the fourth cycle of nivolumab. The V call is TRBV14, the J call TRBJ2-1, with TRBD2 matching over 7 bases. This chain's CDR3 is CASSRGLERGNEQFF. CDR3 DNA: TGTGCCAGCAGCAGGGGACTTGAGCGGGGCAATGAGCAGTTCTTC.